This T cell receptor beta chain was identified during a study of monozygotic twins with inflammatory bowel disease. Each CDR3 protein gets one entry in TCRdb, which reprocessed the 5' RACE reads and gives no DNA. In total, the table holds 330,000 or so distinct CDR3 sequences. The CDR3 runs to 14 residues. The chain joins TRBV12-3 or TRBV12-4 to TRBJ1-6; the D call of TRBD1 rests on TCRdb alone, since no DNA is present to check it. The clonotype was recovered from a human donor with ulcerative colitis or Crohn's disease, or a healthy co-twin of an affected twin (not recorded which). Sequenced input: blood. This chain's CDR3 is CASSWGHPNSPLHF.